This T cell receptor beta chain was recorded in a study of T cells in localized non-small cell lung cancer. Whole-study findings and limits: Only one tumor region was sequenced, so heterogeneity remains possible. Adjacent lung was found to contain a median approximately 60 of the top 100 tumor clones. Adjacent uninvolved lung had the highest clonality, suggesting focused antigen responses. In the blood, greater T cell density corresponded to longer overall survival.

Data came from immunoSEQ multiplex PCR; TCRdb stores just in-frame clones and leaves some out. This sample yields about 2,800 clones, of which roughly a quarter are seen a single time; over 20% belongs to the top ten. CDR1 and CDR2 (germline): LNHDA, SQIVND (reference sequence). The length of the CDR3 is 17 residues. Trimming stripped 7 bases from V and 1 base from J, with 21 bases between. A remark on this clone: As yet, its antigen is unknown.

The sequence came from a man aged 35 to 69 with stage I lung adenocarcinoma. The source was lung tumor tissue, collected before any cancer treatment. The rearrangement joins TRBV19 to TRBJ2-3, with a weak D call TRBD2 (6 bases). The CDR3 DNA sequence: TGTGCCAGTACCCACATGGGGCGGGCTAGCGGCACAGATACGCAGTATTTT. Its translation is CASTHMGRASGTDTQYF.